The T cell receptor beta chain under discussion was sequenced for a study of blood T cell repertoires in COVID-19. Study overall: COVID-19 samples, acute and convalescent, were from the United States, Italy and Spain. The analysed material was cDNA or gDNA that came from T cells, B-cell-depleted T cells, or PBMCs.

Authors' methods: Reference gene primer amplification gave estimated nucleated cell counts. Method: immunoSEQ multiplex PCR; TCRdb's copy keeps in-frame clones and lacks some. V and J calls and clone size are given by that table; D and trimming were obtained from the DNA. Here the sample spans fewer than 110,000 clones, 70% to 90% being singletons. V was clipped by 5 bases and J by 6 bases; unmatched bases: 9. This CDR3 spans 15 amino acids. Germline CDR1 is SGHAT and CDR2 is FQNNGV. The specimen sequenced was peripheral blood. J is TRBJ2-1 and V is TRBV11-2; 8 nucleotides match TRBD1. The clonotype originates from a man aged 50-60 years with active or convalescent COVID-19. CDR3 sequence (DNA): TGTGCCAGCAGCACAGCCGGACAGGGCATCAATGAGCAGTTCTTC. Translating gives CASSTAGQGINEQFF.